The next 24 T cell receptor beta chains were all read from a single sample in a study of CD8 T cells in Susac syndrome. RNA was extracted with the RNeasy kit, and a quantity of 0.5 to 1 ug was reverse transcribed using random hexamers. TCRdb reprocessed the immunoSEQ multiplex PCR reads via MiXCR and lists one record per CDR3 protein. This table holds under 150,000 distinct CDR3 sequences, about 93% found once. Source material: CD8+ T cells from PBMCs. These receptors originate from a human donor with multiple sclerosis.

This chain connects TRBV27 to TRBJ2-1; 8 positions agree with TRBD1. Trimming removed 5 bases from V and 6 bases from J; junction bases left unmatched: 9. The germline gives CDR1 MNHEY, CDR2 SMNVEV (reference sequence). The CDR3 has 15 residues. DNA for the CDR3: TGTGCCAGCAGTATAGGACAGGGTTTTATCAATGAGCAGTTCTTC. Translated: CASSIGQGFINEQFF.

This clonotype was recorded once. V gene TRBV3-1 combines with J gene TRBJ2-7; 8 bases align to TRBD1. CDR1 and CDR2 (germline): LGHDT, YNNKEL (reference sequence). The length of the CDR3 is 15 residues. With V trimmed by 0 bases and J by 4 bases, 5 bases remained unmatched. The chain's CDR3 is CASSQDQGARYEQYF. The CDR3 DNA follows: TGTGCCAGCAGCCAAGACCAGGGGGCTAGGTACGAGCAGTACTTC.

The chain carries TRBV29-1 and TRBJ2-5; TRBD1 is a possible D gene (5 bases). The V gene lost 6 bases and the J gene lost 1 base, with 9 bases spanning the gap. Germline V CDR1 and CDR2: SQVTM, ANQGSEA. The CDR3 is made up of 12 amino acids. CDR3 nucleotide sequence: TGCAGCGTGCCGGACACCCAAGAGACCCAGTACTTC. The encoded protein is CSVPDTQETQYF.

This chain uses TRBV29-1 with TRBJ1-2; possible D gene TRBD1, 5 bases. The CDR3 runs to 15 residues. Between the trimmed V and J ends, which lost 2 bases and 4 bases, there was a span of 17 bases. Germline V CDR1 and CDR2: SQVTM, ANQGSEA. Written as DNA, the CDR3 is TGCAGCGTTGAATCCCCCTTGGGGCAGGGCTATGGCTACACCTTC. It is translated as CSVESPLGQGYGYTF.

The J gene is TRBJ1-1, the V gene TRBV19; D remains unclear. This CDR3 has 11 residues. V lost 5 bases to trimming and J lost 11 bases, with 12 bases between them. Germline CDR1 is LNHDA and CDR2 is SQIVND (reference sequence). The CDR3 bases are TGTGCCAGTAGTCTCCAGGAATGGGCTTTCTTT. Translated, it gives CASSLQEWAFF.

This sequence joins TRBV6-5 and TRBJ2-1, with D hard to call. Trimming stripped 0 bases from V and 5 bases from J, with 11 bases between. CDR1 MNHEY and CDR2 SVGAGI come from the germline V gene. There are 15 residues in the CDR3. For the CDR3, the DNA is TGTGCCAGCAGTTACTCGGTACACCAAAACAATGAGCAGTTCTTC. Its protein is CASSYSVHQNNEQFF.

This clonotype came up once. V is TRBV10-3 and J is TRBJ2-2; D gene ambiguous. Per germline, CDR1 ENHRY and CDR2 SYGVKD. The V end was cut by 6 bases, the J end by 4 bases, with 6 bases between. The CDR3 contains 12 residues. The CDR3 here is CAIRELTGELFF. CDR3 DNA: TGTGCCATCAGGGAGCTCACCGGGGAGCTGTTTTTT.

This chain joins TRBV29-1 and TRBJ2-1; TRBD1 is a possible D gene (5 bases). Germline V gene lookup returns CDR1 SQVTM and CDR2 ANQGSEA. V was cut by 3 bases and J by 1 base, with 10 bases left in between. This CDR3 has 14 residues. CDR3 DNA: TGCAGCGTTGAGCAGGGTCGGTCCTACAATGAGCAGTTCTTC. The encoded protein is CSVEQGRSYNEQFF.

CDR3 protein: CASSFGIRGNGYTF. CDR3 sequence (DNA): TGTGCCAGCAGCTTCGGGATTCGGGGGAATGGCTACACCTTC. This chain joins TRBV5-6 and TRBJ1-2; TRBD1 might be the D (5 bases). V dropped 2 bases and J dropped 6 bases, with 14 bases sitting between them. There are 14 residues in the CDR3. Looked up from germline, CDR1 is SGHDT and CDR2 is YYEEEE.

CDR3 region: CASSADRAEQYF. The CDR3 DNA follows: TGTGCCAGCAGTGCGGATAGAGCCGAGCAGTACTTC. The chain carries TRBV12-3 or TRBV12-4 and TRBJ2-7, with no clear D. This CDR3 region has 12 residues. V was shortened by 5 bases and J by 6 bases, with 11 bases between the two germline ends.

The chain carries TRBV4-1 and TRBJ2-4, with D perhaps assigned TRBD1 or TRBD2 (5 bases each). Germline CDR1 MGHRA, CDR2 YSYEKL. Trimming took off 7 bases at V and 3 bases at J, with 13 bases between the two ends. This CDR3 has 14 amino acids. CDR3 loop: CASTLSGGKNIQYF. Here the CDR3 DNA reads TGCGCCAGCACTCTCTCTGGGGGCAAAAACATTCAGTACTTC.

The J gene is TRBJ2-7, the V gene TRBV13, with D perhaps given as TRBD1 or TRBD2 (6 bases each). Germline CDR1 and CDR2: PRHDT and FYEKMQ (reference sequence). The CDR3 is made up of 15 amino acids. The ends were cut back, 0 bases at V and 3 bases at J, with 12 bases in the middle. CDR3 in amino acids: CASSLGLGGHYEQYF. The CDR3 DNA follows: TGTGCCAGCAGCTTAGGACTCGGGGGCCACTACGAGCAGTACTTC.

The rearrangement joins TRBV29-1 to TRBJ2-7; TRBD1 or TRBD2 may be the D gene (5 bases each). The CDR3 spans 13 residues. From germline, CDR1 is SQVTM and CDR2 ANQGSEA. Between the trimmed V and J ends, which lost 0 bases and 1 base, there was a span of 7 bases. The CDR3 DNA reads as TGCAGCGTTGAAGAGGGGGAATCCTACGAGCAGTACTTC. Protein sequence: CSVEEGESYEQYF.

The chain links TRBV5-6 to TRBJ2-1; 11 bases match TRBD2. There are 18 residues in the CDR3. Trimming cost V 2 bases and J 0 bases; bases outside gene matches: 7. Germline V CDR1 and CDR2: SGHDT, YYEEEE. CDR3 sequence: CASSFVAGGSSSYNEQFF. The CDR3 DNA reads TGTGCCAGCAGCTTCGTAGCGGGAGGGAGTTCCTCCTACAATGAGCAGTTCTTC. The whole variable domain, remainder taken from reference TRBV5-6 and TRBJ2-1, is DAGVTQSPTHLIKTRGQQVTLRCSPKSGHDTVSWYQQALGQGPQFIFQYYEEEERQRGNFPDRFSGHQFPNYSSELNVNALLLGDSALYLCASSFVAGGSSSYNEQFFGPGTRLTVL.

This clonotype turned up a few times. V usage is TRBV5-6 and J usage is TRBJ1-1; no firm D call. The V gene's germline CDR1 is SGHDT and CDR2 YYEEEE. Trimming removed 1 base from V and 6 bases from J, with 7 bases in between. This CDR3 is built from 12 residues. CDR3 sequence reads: CASSLYDAEAFF. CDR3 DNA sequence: TGTGCCAGCAGCTTGTACGACGCTGAAGCTTTCTTT.

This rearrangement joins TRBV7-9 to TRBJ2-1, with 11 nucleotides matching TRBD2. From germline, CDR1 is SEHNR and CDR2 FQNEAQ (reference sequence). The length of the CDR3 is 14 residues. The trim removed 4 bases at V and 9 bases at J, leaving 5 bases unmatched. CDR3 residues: CASSSTSGSSEQFF. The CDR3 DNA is TGTGCCAGCAGCTCCACTAGCGGGAGTTCTGAGCAGTTCTTC.

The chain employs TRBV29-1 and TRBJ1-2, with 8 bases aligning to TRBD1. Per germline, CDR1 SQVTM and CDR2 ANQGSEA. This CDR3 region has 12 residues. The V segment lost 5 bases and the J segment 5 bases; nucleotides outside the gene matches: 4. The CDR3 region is CSVRTGPYGYTF. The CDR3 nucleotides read TGCAGCGTTAGGACAGGGCCGTATGGCTACACCTTC.

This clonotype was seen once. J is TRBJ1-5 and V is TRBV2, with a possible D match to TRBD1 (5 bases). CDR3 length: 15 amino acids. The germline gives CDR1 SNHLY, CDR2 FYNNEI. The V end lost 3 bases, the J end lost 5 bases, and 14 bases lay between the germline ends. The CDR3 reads CASSDAWTSYQPQHF. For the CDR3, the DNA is TGTGCCAGCAGTGATGCATGGACAAGTTATCAGCCCCAGCATTTT.

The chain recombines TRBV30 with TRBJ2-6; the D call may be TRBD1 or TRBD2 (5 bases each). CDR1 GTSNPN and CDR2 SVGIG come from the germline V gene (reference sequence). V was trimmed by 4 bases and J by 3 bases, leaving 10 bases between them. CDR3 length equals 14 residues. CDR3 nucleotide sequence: TGTGCCTGGACAAGGGGAGTTGGGGCCAACGTCCTGACTTTC. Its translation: CAWTRGVGANVLTF.

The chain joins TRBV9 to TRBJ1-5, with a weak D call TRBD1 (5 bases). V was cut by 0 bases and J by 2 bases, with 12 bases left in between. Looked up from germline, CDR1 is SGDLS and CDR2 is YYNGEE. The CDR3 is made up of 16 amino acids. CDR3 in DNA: TGTGCCAGCAGCGTAGATGGGGGAAGGGGCAATCAGCCCCAGCATTTT. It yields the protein CASSVDGGRGNQPQHF. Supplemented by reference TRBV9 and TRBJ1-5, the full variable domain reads DSGVTQTPKHLITATGQRVTLRCSPRSGDLSVYWYQQSLDQGLQFLIQYYNGEERAKGNILERFSAQQFPDLHSELNLSSLELGDSALYFCASSVDGGRGNQPQHFGDGTRLSIL.

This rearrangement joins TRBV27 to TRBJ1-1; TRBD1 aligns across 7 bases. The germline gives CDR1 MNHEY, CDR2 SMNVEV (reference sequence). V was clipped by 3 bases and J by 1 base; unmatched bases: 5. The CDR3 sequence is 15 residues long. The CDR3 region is CASSLQTGPNTEAFF. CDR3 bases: TGTGCCAGCAGTTTGCAGACAGGGCCGAACACTGAAGCTTTCTTT.

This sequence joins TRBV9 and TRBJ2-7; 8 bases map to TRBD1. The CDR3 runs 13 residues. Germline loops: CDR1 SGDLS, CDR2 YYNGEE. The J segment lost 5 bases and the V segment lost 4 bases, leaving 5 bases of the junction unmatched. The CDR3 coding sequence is TGTGCCAGCAGCCGGACAGGGTACAACGAGCAGTACTTC. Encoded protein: CASSRTGYNEQYF.

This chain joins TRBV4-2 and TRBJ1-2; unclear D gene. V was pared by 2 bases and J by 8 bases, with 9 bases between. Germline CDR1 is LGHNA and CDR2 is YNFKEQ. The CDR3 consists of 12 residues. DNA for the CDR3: TGTGCCAGCAGCCAACACCCTCAGGGCTACACCTTC. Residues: CASSQHPQGYTF.

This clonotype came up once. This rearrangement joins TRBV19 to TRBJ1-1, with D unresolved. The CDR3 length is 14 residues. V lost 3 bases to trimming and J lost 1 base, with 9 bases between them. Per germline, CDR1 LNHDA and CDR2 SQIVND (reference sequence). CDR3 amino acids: CASSMGGGNTEAFF. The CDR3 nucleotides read TGTGCCAGTAGTATGGGAGGAGGGAACACTGAAGCTTTCTTT.